These T cell receptor beta chains were read from a single sample in a study of blood T cell repertoires in COVID-19. Profiling relied on immunoSEQ multiplex PCR, and the TCRdb table lists in-frame clones only, not all of them. The sample contains about 260,000 clones, 85% to 90% of which appear only once. The specimen sequenced was peripheral blood. The receptors derive from a middle-aged woman with acute or convalescent COVID-19. CDR3s include the opening cysteine and the closing phenylalanine or tryptophan. A D gene is named only where the DNA matches it firmly. A row's size may be missing; if present it is once, few, many or a size class.

cdr3_nt cdr3_aa clone_size j_call cdr3_length v_call d_call
TGCGCCAGCACCTACACGGGGGGGACCTATGGCTACACCTTC CASTYTGGTYGYTF . TRBJ1-2 14 TRBV5-1 .
TGCAGCGTTGAAGTGGGGGGGCAGGGTACTGAAGCTTTCTTT CSVEVGGQGTEAFF . TRBJ1-1 14 TRBV29-1 .
TGTGCCAGCAGTGAGGGAGGTAGCAATCAGCCCCAGCATTTT CASSEGGSNQPQHF . TRBJ1-5 14 TRBV25-1 .
TGCGCCAGCAGCCAAGATCCGACTAGCGGGGGAGAAGAGACCCAGTACTTC CASSQDPTSGGEETQYF . TRBJ2-5 17 TRBV4-1 TRBD2
TGTGCCAGCAGTGAATTCAACAGCGGAGGAAGGGACTATGGCTACACCTTC CASSEFNSGGRDYGYTF . TRBJ1-2 17 TRBV25-1 .
TGTGCCAGCAGTTTTGCAGTGTATGGCTACACCTTC CASSFAVYGYTF few TRBJ1-2 12 TRBV12-3/TRBV12-4 .
TGTGCCAGCAGCCCAAGGCAGGGTACAAACAATGAGCAGTTCTTC CASSPRQGTNNEQFF . TRBJ2-1 15 TRBV7-9 .
TGTGCCAGCAGTGAGGCAGGGGTGGTCTACAATGAGCAGTTCTTC CASSEAGVVYNEQFF . TRBJ2-1 15 TRBV6-1 .
TGTGCCAGCAGTCCCGGGACTAGCGGGGGGGCCCAGTACTTC CASSPGTSGGAQYF . TRBJ2-5 14 TRBV2 TRBD2
TGTGCCAGCAGTTACTTATGGGGCCAGGGCGGTGAAAAACTGTTTTTT CASSYLWGQGGEKLFF once TRBJ1-4 16 TRBV6-6 .
TGCGCCAGCAGCCAGGGGGCGGATCAAGAGACCCAGTACTTC CASSQGADQETQYF once TRBJ2-5 14 TRBV4-1 .
TGTGCCAGCATCTCGGGAGGGGGCTGGATTTCACCCCTCCACTTT CASISGGGWISPLHF . TRBJ1-6 15 TRBV6-6 TRBD1
TGCGCCAGCAGCTCCGGGACAGGGGTCGGGTTCTTC CASSSGTGVGFF . TRBJ2-1 12 TRBV5-1 TRBD1
TGCGCCAGCCGTCTGACAGGGGAAACCAAAAACATTCAGTACTTC CASRLTGETKNIQYF . TRBJ2-4 15 TRBV5-1 TRBD1
TGTGCCACCAGCAGAGCAGAAAACACCGGGGAGCTGTTTTTT CATSRAENTGELFF . TRBJ2-2 14 TRBV15 .
TGTGCTAGTGGTTTGGTACTCCCCGGGACAGGGGACCGATCACCCCTCCACTTT CASGLVLPGTGDRSPLHF few TRBJ1-6 18 TRBV12-5 TRBD1
TGTGCCAGCAGTTTAGCCAGGGGGCTTGAGACCCAGTACTTC CASSLARGLETQYF once TRBJ2-5 14 TRBV27 TRBD1
TGTGCCAGCCTTTGGGATGACAGGGATAATTCACCCCTCCACTTT CASLWDDRDNSPLHF . TRBJ1-6 15 TRBV6-5 TRBD1
TGTGCCAGCAGCTTAGGACTAGCGGGGGGAGGCACAGATACGCAGTATTTT CASSLGLAGGGTDTQYF . TRBJ2-3 17 TRBV7-2 TRBD2
TGTGCCAGCAGTTACTCGACGGACAGGGGAGCTCCCCTCCACTTT CASSYSTDRGAPLHF . TRBJ1-6 15 TRBV6-5 TRBD1
TGTGCCAGCAGCTCCGACAGGGGGAACGCAGATACGCAGTATTTT CASSSDRGNADTQYF . TRBJ2-3 15 TRBV11-2 TRBD1
TGTGCCAGCAGCCCGGGGGACCGCCCTTATGGCTACACCTTC CASSPGDRPYGYTF . TRBJ1-2 14 TRBV7-2 .
TGTGCCACCAGTGCCCCTCGAGAGGGACAGGGCTATGCCACTGAAGCTTTCTTT CATSAPREGQGYATEAFF . TRBJ1-1 18 TRBV24-1 TRBD1
TGTGCCAGCTCACCAGGGGCAGTGCCGAGCACAGATACGCAGTATTTT CASSPGAVPSTDTQYF . TRBJ2-3 16 TRBV18 .
TGTGCCACCAGCTGGGACAGGGGCAATCAGCCCCAGCATTTT CATSWDRGNQPQHF once TRBJ1-5 14 TRBV15 TRBD1
TGTGCCAGTAGTATAGGATGGACAGGACGCACTGAAGCTTTCTTT CASSIGWTGRTEAFF . TRBJ1-1 15 TRBV19 TRBD1
TGTGCCAGCAGCTTCGAGCGGGGGCGTGAGACCCAGTACTTC CASSFERGRETQYF . TRBJ2-5 14 TRBV5-4 TRBD2
TGTGCTAGTGGTATTAGCGGGGGCTATAACAATGAGCAGTTCTTC CASGISGGYNNEQFF . TRBJ2-1 15 TRBV12-5 TRBD2
TGTGCCAGTAGCGGGGGGGGCACAGATACGCAGTATTTT CASSGGGTDTQYF . TRBJ2-3 13 TRBV7-2 TRBD2
TGCAGCGTTGAAGTCGCGGGGGACTACAATGAGCAGTTCTTC CSVEVAGDYNEQFF . TRBJ2-1 14 TRBV29-1 TRBD2
TGTGCCAGCAGCGCGGTAGGAGGGGCTGAAGCTTTCTTT CASSAVGGAEAFF . TRBJ1-1 13 TRBV9 .
TGTGCCATCAGTGTGCTCGGGGAGGGGGGCACTGAAGCTTTCTTT CAISVLGEGGTEAFF once TRBJ1-1 15 TRBV10-3 .
TGTGCCAGCAGCTCAACCGTCACAGGTAACACTGAAGCTTTCTTT CASSSTVTGNTEAFF . TRBJ1-1 15 TRBV7-2 .